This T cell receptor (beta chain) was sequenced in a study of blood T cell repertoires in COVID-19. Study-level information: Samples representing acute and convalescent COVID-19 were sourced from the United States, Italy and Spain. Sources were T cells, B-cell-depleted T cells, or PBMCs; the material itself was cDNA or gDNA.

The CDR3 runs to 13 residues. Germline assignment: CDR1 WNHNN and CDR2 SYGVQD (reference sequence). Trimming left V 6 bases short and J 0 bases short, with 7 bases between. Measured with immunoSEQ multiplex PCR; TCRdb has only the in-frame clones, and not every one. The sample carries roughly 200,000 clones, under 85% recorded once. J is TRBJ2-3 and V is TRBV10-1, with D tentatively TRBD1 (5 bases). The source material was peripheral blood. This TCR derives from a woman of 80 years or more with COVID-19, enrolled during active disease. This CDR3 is CASRDSSTDTQYF. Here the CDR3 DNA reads TGCGCCAGCAGAGACAGCAGCACAGATACGCAGTATTTT.